Listed here are 24 T cell receptor beta chains from one sample, sequenced in a study of blood T cells in healthy people across ages. Sample-barcoded 5' priming and a J-beta primer mix drove a second PCR of 7 to 11 cycles. TCRdb ran MiXCR on the 5' RACE reads and lists one entry per CDR3 protein. The sample includes 910,000 or so distinct CDR3 sequences, just over 50% of them seen just once. Material: blood. These receptors all come from a woman between 55 and 75 years old in good health.

A few counts support this clonotype. The chain recombines TRBV24-1 with TRBJ2-1, with D possibly being TRBD2 (5 bases). CDR3 length equals 13 residues. V was shortened by 7 bases and J by 9 bases, with 15 bases between the two germline ends. Germline values: CDR1 KGHDR, CDR2 SFDVKD. CDR3 sequence (DNA): TGTGCCACCAGCGCGACTATGGGTATTGAGCAGTTCTTC. This gives the protein CATSATMGIEQFF.

The chain employs TRBV20-1 and TRBJ2-1; 9 bases agree with TRBD2. Trimming removed 6 bases from V and 7 bases from J; junction bases left unmatched: 13. Germline assignment: CDR1 DFQATT and CDR2 SNEGSKA (reference sequence). This CDR3 comprises 15 residues. CDR3 DNA: TGCAGTGCCAGCTCCGGGACTAGCAGGGTAAATGAGCAGTTCTTC. It translates to CSASSGTSRVNEQFF.

V usage is TRBV20-1 and J usage is TRBJ2-3, with TRBD2 matching 7 bases. The ends lost 7 bases at V and 2 bases at J; junction bases unmatched: 9. Germline assignment: CDR1 DFQATT and CDR2 SNEGSKA (reference sequence). CDR3 length: 14 amino acids. The CDR3 DNA follows: TGCAGTGGGGGACTAAGCGGACTCACAGATACGCAGTATTTT. Amino acid sequence: CSGGLSGLTDTQYF.

Concerning this clonotype: At one end, the junction sequence differs from germline, possibly due to a read error. The chain has TRBV28 and TRBJ1-2; D remains unclear. Germline V gene lookup returns CDR1 MDHEN and CDR2 SYDVKM. This CDR3 region has 16 residues. CDR3 DNA sequence: TGTGCCAGCAGTCTAGGTTTTGTCTCCGCTAACTATGGCTACACCTTT. This encodes CASSLGFVSANYGYTF.

V usage is TRBV6-1 and J usage is TRBJ2-5; 14 nucleotides agree with TRBD2. This CDR3 is 14 amino acids long. Trimming cost V 6 bases and J 11 bases; bases outside gene matches: 8. The germline CDR1 and CDR2 sequences are MNHNS and SASEGT. CDR3: CASRGTSGSIEQYF. Written as DNA, the CDR3 is TGTGCCAGCAGGGGGACTAGCGGGAGTATTGAGCAGTACTTC.

The chain employs TRBV29-1 and TRBJ2-1, with TRBD2 matching 11 bases. The J call may not be correct, given that the DNA end is closer to TRBJ2-7. The CDR3 runs to 16 residues. The germline CDR1 and CDR2 sequences are SQVTM and ANQGSEA. CDR3 bases: TGCAGCGTTTCCCTCACTAGCGGGGGAAGATCCTACGAGCAGTACTTC. The encoded protein is CSVSLTSGGRSYEQYF.

As for this clonotype: One end of the junction fails to match germline, which may point to a read error. V gene TRBV29-1 combines with J gene TRBJ2-5, with D perhaps given as TRBD1 or TRBD2 (6 bases each). CDR1 and CDR2 (germline): SQVTM, ANQGSEA. The CDR3 is made up of 14 amino acids. CDR3 bases: TGCGGCGTTGATCCCAAGGGGGGTGGAGAGACCCAGTACTTC. Its translation: CGVDPKGGGETQYF.

This clonotype was counted a few times. The V gene is TRBV29-1, the J gene TRBJ1-4; possibly TRBD1 for D (5 bases). Trimming took 5 bases from V and 6 from J, leaving 13 bases between them. The CDR3 loop spans 13 amino acids. In germline, CDR1 is SQVTM, CDR2 ANQGSEA. CDR3 nucleotides: TGCAGCGTTAAAGGGTCGGGGGATGAAAAACTGTTTTTT. It is translated as CSVKGSGDEKLFF. The entire variable domain, with the rest obtained from reference TRBV29-1 and TRBJ1-4, is as follows: SAVISQKPSRDICQRGTSLTIQCQVDSQVTMMFWYRQQPGQSLTLIATANQGSEATYESGFVIDKFPISRPNLTFSTLTVSNMSPEDSSIYLCSVKGSGDEKLFFGSGTQLSVL.

The chain links TRBV9 to TRBJ2-5, with TRBD2 matching 14 bases. Germline CDR1 and CDR2: SGDLS and YYNGEE. V dropped 5 bases and J dropped 2; count of bases not matched to a gene: 17. The CDR3 extends over 20 amino acids. The CDR3 nucleotides read TGTGCCAGCAGTCCAAACCCACCGGGACTAGCGGGAGTAAGGCAAGAGACCCAGTACTTC. It encodes CASSPNPPGLAGVRQETQYF.

The V and J genes are TRBV21-1 and TRBJ2-2; the D call in the table, TRBD1, was not verified against the DNA. TRBV21-1 has pseudogene status. CDR3 length: 18 residues. Here the CDR3 reads CASSREGGGSTNTGELFF. As DNA, the CDR3 is TGTGCCAGCAGCAGAGAGGGAGGGGGCTCTACGAACACCGGGGAGCTGTTTTTT.

The chain combines TRBV7-2 with TRBJ2-7, with 11 bases fitting TRBD2. Trimming took 5 bases from V and 4 from J; bases not matched to a gene: 7. CDR1 SGHTA and CDR2 FQGNSA come from the germline V gene. The CDR3 length is 15 residues. The CDR3 loop reads CASSPQLAGVYEQYF. DNA of the CDR3: TGTGCCAGCAGCCCCCAACTAGCGGGAGTTTACGAGCAGTACTTC.

This sequence joins TRBV27 and TRBJ1-5; unclear D gene. The CDR3 consists of 15 residues. The germline V gene has CDR1 MNHEY and CDR2 SMNVEV (reference sequence). V was pared by 5 bases and J by 5 bases, with 16 bases between. Here the CDR3 reads CASSPGGSEHQPQHF. The CDR3 DNA reads as TGTGCCAGCAGTCCAGGCGGGTCGGAACATCAGCCCCAGCATTTT.

Concerning this clonotype: Germline is not matched at one junction end, which may reflect a read error. This chain connects TRBV4-2 to TRBJ1-2; D gene unclear. Germline V gene data show CDR1 as LGHNA and CDR2 as YNFKEQ. There are 16 residues in the CDR3. CDR3 sequence: CANSQDLSVPNYGYTF. CDR3 coding DNA: TGTGCCAACAGCCAAGATCTGTCGGTTCCTAACTATGGCTACACCTTC.

This clonotype has just a few counts. The rearrangement uses TRBV28 and TRBJ2-5, with TRBD2 matching 11 bases. The germline V gene has CDR1 MDHEN and CDR2 SYDVKM. This CDR3 contains 16 residues. The J segment lost 7 bases and the V segment lost 1 base, leaving 8 bases of the junction unmatched. The DNA of the CDR3 is TGTGCCAGCAGTTTATTCTTAGCGGGAGGGCCCGGGACCCAGTACTTC. Translated: CASSLFLAGGPGTQYF.

There are a few counts of this clonotype. V usage is TRBV4-1 and J usage is TRBJ1-6; D uncertain. V was pared by 6 bases and J by 11 bases, with 14 bases between. Germline CDR1 MGHRA, CDR2 YSYEKL. The CDR3 is 13 residues long. The CDR3 region has the DNA TGCGCCAGCAGACCCCATCCCAAGACACCCCTCCACTTT. It codes for CASRPHPKTPLHF.

This rearrangement joins TRBV19 to TRBJ1-4; D is undetermined. The CDR3 is 16 residues long. V lost 5 bases, J lost 4 bases, and 17 bases lay in between. Germline V gene data show CDR1 as LNHDA and CDR2 as SQIVND (reference sequence). The CDR3 loop reads CASSGPGLLRNEKLFF. CDR3 DNA sequence: TGTGCCAGTAGTGGTCCTGGCCTCCTCCGTAATGAAAAACTGTTTTTT.

With regard to this clonotype: One end of the junction varies from germline; a read error may be responsible. The chain joins TRBV29-1 to TRBJ1-2; perhaps TRBD1 as D (5 bases). Germline V gene lookup returns CDR1 SQVTM and CDR2 ANQGSEA. This CDR3 has 16 amino acids. The CDR3 coding sequence is TGCAGCGTTGCTCTCTGGGGGGAGGGGATCTTCTATGACTACACCTTC. Translated: CSVALWGEGIFYDYTF. Drawing the rest from reference TRBV29-1 and TRBJ1-2, the complete variable domain is SAVISQKPSRDICQRGTSLTIQCQVDSQVTMMFWYRQQPGQSLTLIATANQGSEATYESGFVIDKFPISRPNLTFSTLTVSNMSPEDSSIYLCSVALWGEGIFYDYTFGSGTRLTVV.

The chain uses TRBV3-1 and TRBJ2-5; 8 bases fit TRBD2. J lost 4 bases, V lost 1 base, and 5 bases had no gene match. CDR3 length: 15 residues. Germline V gene sequence: CDR1 LGHDT, CDR2 YNNKEL (reference sequence). The CDR3 loop reads CASSQAGTRRETQYF. DNA for the CDR3: TGTGCCAGCAGCCAAGCCGGGACTAGGCGAGAGACCCAGTACTTC.

V and J are TRBV7-2 and TRBJ2-7; TRBD2 matches 15 bases. Germline V gene lookup returns CDR1 SGHTA and CDR2 FQGNSA. Unmatched junction bases numbered 3, after V lost 6 bases and J lost 3 bases. CDR3 size: 15 residues. The CDR3 nucleotides read TGTGCCAGCAGAGAGGGACTAGCGGGAGGCTACGAGCAGTACTTC. It encodes CASREGLAGGYEQYF.

The chain recombines TRBV6-2 or TRBV6-3 with TRBJ2-3; 8 bases are shared with TRBD2. The CDR3 has 20 amino acids. Looked up from germline, CDR1 is MNHEY and CDR2 is SVGEGT. Germline trimming cut 2 bases from V and 4 bases from J; bases unmatched to any gene: 20. The CDR3 loop is CASSYPGSVMTGLDPDTQYF. The CDR3 DNA reads as TGTGCCAGCAGTTACCCTGGTTCGGTAATGACGGGACTAGATCCAGATACGCAGTATTTT.

The chain couples TRBV18 to TRBJ2-1, with D maybe TRBD2 (5 bases). The CDR3 is made up of 16 amino acids. Per germline, CDR1 KGHSH and CDR2 LQKENI. V gave up 3 bases and J gave up 6 bases, with 18 bases separating them. The CDR3 reads CASSPVAPSKPNEQFF. CDR3 in DNA: TGTGCCAGCTCACCCGTAGCGCCCAGCAAACCCAATGAGCAGTTCTTC.

This clonotype was recorded many times. V and J are TRBV20-1 and TRBJ2-1; tentatively, D is TRBD2 (6 bases). This CDR3 region has 12 residues. V was pared by 1 base and J by 9 bases, with 10 bases between. The germline CDR1 and CDR2 sequences are DFQATT and SNEGSKA (reference sequence). In DNA, the CDR3 is TGCAGTGCTAGAGCGCGGGACGGTGAGCAGTTCTTC. The encoded protein is CSARARDGEQFF.

V usage is TRBV5-1 and J usage is TRBJ2-1, with 9 bases identical to TRBD2. The V segment lost 0 bases and the J segment 10 bases; nucleotides outside the gene matches: 8. Germline-derived CDR1 and CDR2 are SGHRS and YFSETQ. This CDR3 spans 15 amino acids. CDR3 in DNA: TGCGCCAGCAGCTTGGAGACAGCGGGAGGCTCGGAGCAGTTCTTC. It codes for CASSLETAGGSEQFF.

The J gene is TRBJ2-7, the V gene TRBV27, with a weak D call TRBD1 (6 bases). This CDR3 comprises 15 residues. Trimming took 9 bases from V and 3 from J, leaving 21 bases between them. Germline lookup yields CDR1 MNHEY and CDR2 SMNVEV (reference sequence). In DNA form, the CDR3 reads TGTGCCAGTAACAAACTTGGAACAGGGAACTACGAGCAGTACTTC. Translated: CASNKLGTGNYEQYF.